The rows below give T cell receptor beta chains drawn from one sample of a study of shared clonotypes between healthy human individuals. Using immunoSEQ multiplex PCR, the repertoire was profiled, and TCRdb retains in-frame clones only, with some absent. The sample lists 2 million to 2.5 million clones; just under 95% were seen once. Sample: naive CD4+ T cells from PBMCs. The receptors were gathered from a man aged 18 to 29 in good health. Some clones in this sample may be carry-over from other donors' samples. Both conserved end residues are part of each CDR3. D genes are given only for firm matches. Expanded clones are given a class, and other clones once, few, many or no size at all.

clone size	D gene	CDR3 length	V gene	J gene	CDR3 DNA	CDR3 protein
.	.	12	TRBV18	TRBJ2-5	TGTGCCAGCTCACCATACGGGGAGACCCAGTACTTC	CASSPYGETQYF
.	.	12	TRBV5-1	TRBJ1-1	TGCGCCAGCAGCCCGCAGGGTTCCGTAGCTTTCTTT	CASSPQGSVAFF
.	TRBD1	14	TRBV5-4	TRBJ1-1	TGTGCCAGCAGCTTCAACAGGGGGCGGACTGAAGCTTTCTTT	CASSFNRGRTEAFF
.	.	15	TRBV27	TRBJ2-5	TGTGCCAGCAGGGGCGCCGGGAGAGGCACTGAGACCCAGTACTTC	CASRGAGRGTETQYF
.	.	17	TRBV5-1	TRBJ2-6	TGCGCCAGCAGCTGGACGACTAGTAGCTCTGGGGCCAACGTCCTGACTTTC	CASSWTTSSSGANVLTF
few	.	12	TRBV2	TRBJ1-5	TGTGCCAGCAGTGAATTGGTGCAGCCCCAGCATTTT	CASSELVQPQHF
once	TRBD2	17	TRBV19	TRBJ2-2	TGTGCCAGTAGTAGTGGGCTAGCGGGCGCGAACACCGGGGAGCTGTTTTTT	CASSSGLAGANTGELFF
.	.	14	TRBV5-5	TRBJ2-1	TGTGCCAGCAGCTTGTGGACGGCCGACAATGAGCAGTTCTTC	CASSLWTADNEQFF
.	TRBD2	15	TRBV9	TRBJ2-3	TGTGCCAGCAGCGTTGGACTAGCGGTAGCAGATACGCAGTATTTT	CASSVGLAVADTQYF
.	.	15	TRBV5-4	TRBJ2-5	TGTGCCAGCAGCGCCTCACAGCACCCCCAAGAGACCCAGTACTTC	CASSASQHPQETQYF
.	.	12	TRBV6-1	TRBJ1-2	TGTGCCAGCAGGGCACCGATATATGGCTACACCTTC	CASRAPIYGYTF
.	TRBD1	15	TRBV28	TRBJ1-2	TGTGCCAGCAGTTTAACAGGGGAGGGCAACTATGGCTACACCTTC	CASSLTGEGNYGYTF
.	.	14	TRBV5-1	TRBJ2-2	TGCGCCAGCAGCCCGACGGGAGATTACGGGGAGCTGTTTTTT	CASSPTGDYGELFF
.	TRBD2	15	TRBV7-3	TRBJ2-1	TGTGCCAGCAGCAGGCTAGCGGGAGACTACAATGAGCAGTTCTTC	CASSRLAGDYNEQFF
.	.	12	TRBV28	TRBJ1-1	TGTGCCAGCAGTTTCCGCGGTCGTGGAGCTTTCTTT	CASSFRGRGAFF
.	.	15	TRBV28	TRBJ1-5	TGTGCCAGCAGTGCCGGGACCACGGATGATCAGCCCCAGCATTTT	CASSAGTTDDQPQHF
.	TRBD1	14	TRBV11-2	TRBJ1-4	TGTGCCAGCAGCTTCGGACAGGGAGGGGAAAAACTGTTTTTT	CASSFGQGGEKLFF
.	TRBD2	16	TRBV19	TRBJ2-3	TGTGCCAGTAGACCCGGCCTAGCGGCTAGCACAGATACGCAGTATTTT	CASRPGLAASTDTQYF
.	TRBD1	14	TRBV5-1	TRBJ2-7	TGCGCCAGCAGCATCGACAGGGGAGGCTACGAGCAGTACTTC	CASSIDRGGYEQYF
.	.	17	TRBV7-2	TRBJ2-6	TGTGCCAGCAGCTTAGAATGGGGGCAGCCTGGGGCCAACGTCCTGACTTTC	CASSLEWGQPGANVLTF
.	TRBD2	13	TRBV5-1	TRBJ2-7	TGCGCCTGCGGGCGCCGGGGGGGCTACGAGCAGTACTTC	CACGRRGGYEQYF
.	.	15	TRBV25-1	TRBJ2-2	TGTGCCAGCAGTGAATCTGCCCCATTTGGAAGGGAGCTGTTTTTT	CASSESAPFGRELFF
.	.	14	TRBV5-1	TRBJ2-7	TGCGCCAGCAGCTTGTCCGCAGCGACCTACGAGCAGTACTTC	CASSLSAATYEQYF
.	TRBD2	16	TRBV6-6	TRBJ2-2	TGTGCCAGCAGGGGGACTAGCGGGAGTGGGCCCGGGGAGCTGTTTTTT	CASRGTSGSGPGELFF
.	.	14	TRBV6-1	TRBJ1-4	TGTGCCAGCAGTGAACTTGTAACTAATGAAAAACTGTTTTTT	CASSELVTNEKLFF
.	.	12	TRBV28	TRBJ2-5	TGTGCCCTAGGGGCAAGGGAAGAGACCCAGTACTTC	CALGAREETQYF
few	.	16	TRBV5-6	TRBJ2-3	TGTGCCAGCAGTCCTGCTGTACTAAGCAGCACAGATACGCAGTATTTT	CASSPAVLSSTDTQYF
.	.	13	TRBV27	TRBJ1-5	TGTGCCAGCAGTCCCTTCCACAACCAGCCCCAGCATTTT	CASSPFHNQPQHF
.	TRBD1	14	TRBV5-1	TRBJ2-7	TGCGCCAGCAGCGTAACAGGGGGGTCCTACGAGCAGTACTTC	CASSVTGGSYEQYF
.	.	13	TRBV18	TRBJ1-1	TGTGCCAGCTCACCCCGTGGGGGCACTGAAGCTTTCTTT	CASSPRGGTEAFF
.	.	14	TRBV28	TRBJ1-2	TGTGCCAGCAGTTACACACAGGCGCTCGGTGGCTACACCTTC	CASSYTQALGGYTF
.	TRBD2	16	TRBV10-3	TRBJ2-7	TGTGCCATCAGTGCCGGGCCGCTAGCGGGACCCAACGAGCAGTACTTC	CAISAGPLAGPNEQYF
.	.	13	TRBV7-2	TRBJ1-3	TGTGCCAGCAGAATGGAGAGTCGGAACACCATATATTTT	CASRMESRNTIYF
.	.	13	TRBV5-1	TRBJ1-2	TGCGCCAGCAGCCCCGTCACAGGGTATGGCTACACCTTC	CASSPVTGYGYTF
.	.	17	TRBV21-1	TRBJ2-2	TGTGCCAGCAGCAAAGGAGGGAGACAGGGGGTACACGGGGAGCTGTTTTTT	CASSKGGRQGVHGELFF
.	.	12	TRBV2	TRBJ2-3	TGTGCCAGCGGGATTAGCACAGATACGCAGTATTTT	CASGISTDTQYF
.	.	16	TRBV5-1	TRBJ1-4	TGCGCCAGCAGCCATGGGCCACAAGGGAGTAATGAAAAACTGTTTTTT	CASSHGPQGSNEKLFF
.	.	13	TRBV27	TRBJ1-2	TGTGCCAGCAGTTTCTCGAATAACTATGGCTACACCTTC	CASSFSNNYGYTF
.	TRBD2	16	TRBV9	TRBJ2-3	TGTGCCAGCAGCGTAGCGGCGGGGGGGGGCACAGATACGCAGTATTTT	CASSVAAGGGTDTQYF
.	.	12	TRBV7-3	TRBJ2-1	TGTGCCAGCAGTTTGGGGGTAGGGGAGCAGTTCTTC	CASSLGVGEQFF
.	.	12	TRBV12-5	TRBJ2-5	TGTGCTAGTGGTCTCGGCTCGGAGACCCAGTACTTC	CASGLGSETQYF
.	TRBD1	15	TRBV6-9	TRBJ1-5	TGTGCCAGCAGGGCCGGGACAGCAAAAAATCAGCCCCAGCATTTT	CASRAGTAKNQPQHF
.	.	16	TRBV5-1	TRBJ2-2	TGCGCCAGCAGCTTAAAGGGCCAGGGGAACACCGGGGAGCTGTTTTTT	CASSLKGQGNTGELFF
.	.	11	TRBV29-1	TRBJ1-2	TGCAGCGTTGTCACGGGGTATGGCTACACCTTC	CSVVTGYGYTF
few	TRBD1	12	TRBV5-4	TRBJ1-1	TGTGCCAGCAGCAACCCGACAGGGGAAGCTTTCTTT	CASSNPTGEAFF
.	.	16	TRBV29-1	TRBJ2-7	TGCAGCGTTGAAGACCCGGGACCTAGGGGGTCCTACGAGCAGTACTTC	CSVEDPGPRGSYEQYF
.	TRBD1	18	TRBV28	TRBJ2-3	TGTGCCAGCCCCCCACCCGGGACAGGGACCCTACGCACAGATACGCAGTATTTT	CASPPPGTGTLRTDTQYF
.	TRBD1	17	TRBV27	TRBJ2-6	TGTGCCAGCAGAAGAACAGGGGGCAGCTCTGGGGCCAACGTCCTGACTTTC	CASRRTGGSSGANVLTF